Listed below are T cell receptor beta chains from one sample, sequenced in a study. TCRdb reprocessed the multiplex PCR reads with MiXCR, giving one entry per CDR3 protein. The table has about 600 distinct CDR3 sequences, 23% seen once. Sequencing input: naive CD4+ T cells sorted from blood. The source is a female donor with breast cancer. Both conserved end residues are part of each CDR3. D genes are given only for firm matches. Only part of the rows carry a size: once, few, many, or a class if the clone is expanded.

v_call	d_call	clone_size	j_call	cdr3_nt	cdr3_aa
TRBV12-3/TRBV12-4	NA	large	TRBJ1-2	TGTGCCAGCAGCACCTTTCTCGGAGCCTGGGGCTACACCTTC	CASSTFLGAWGYTF
TRBV12-3/TRBV12-4	NA	large	TRBJ1-2	TGTGCCAGCAGTTCTACGGACGGGAACTATGGCTACACCTTC	CASSSTDGNYGYTF
TRBV12-3/TRBV12-4	TRBD1	large	TRBJ1-2	TGTGCCAGCAGTTTAGCAGGACAGGCGGGAGGCTACACCTTC	CASSLAGQAGGYTF
TRBV12-3/TRBV12-4	TRBD1	NA	TRBJ1-2	TGTGCCAGCACCCTAATGGGACAGGCACTTGGCTACACCTTC	CASTLMGQALGYTF
TRBV12-3/TRBV12-4	TRBD1	few	TRBJ1-2	TGTGCCAGCAGCGCCGGACAGGGGCACGGCTACACCTTC	CASSAGQGHGYTF
TRBV12-3/TRBV12-4	TRBD1	NA	TRBJ1-2	TGTGCCAGCAGTTTGGGACAGGGAAATAACTATGGCTACACCTTC	CASSLGQGNNYGYTF
TRBV12-3/TRBV12-4	TRBD1	once	TRBJ1-2	TGTGCCAGCAGGGCGGGACAGGCCTGGCGCTACACCTTC	CASRAGQAWRYTF
TRBV12-3/TRBV12-4	NA	few	TRBJ1-2	TGTGCCAGCACGGACGTCCGGGGCTACACCTTC	CASTDVRGYTF
TRBV12-3/TRBV12-4	NA	few	TRBJ1-2	TGTGCCAGCAGTTTAAGAGGACAGAGCTATGGCTACACCTTC	CASSLRGQSYGYTF
TRBV12-3/TRBV12-4	NA	large	TRBJ1-2	TGTGCCAGCAGCTTCAATGGGGTAGGCTATGGCTACACCTTC	CASSFNGVGYGYTF
TRBV12-3/TRBV12-4	NA	large	TRBJ1-2	TGTGCCAGTCTCCCTATAGGCTACACCTTC	CASLPIGYTF
TRBV12-3/TRBV12-4	TRBD1	NA	TRBJ1-2	TGTGCCAGCAGTAGACAGGGGCGGGGTCGCTATGGCTACACCTTC	CASSRQGRGRYGYTF
TRBV12-3/TRBV12-4	TRBD1	few	TRBJ1-2	TGTGCCAGCAGTTTGGACAGGGAGCTGCTTGGCTACACCTTC	CASSLDRELLGYTF
TRBV12-3/TRBV12-4	TRBD1	few	TRBJ1-2	TGTGCCAGCAGTTTAGCAGGACAGGCACTTGGCTACACCTTC	CASSLAGQALGYTF
TRBV12-3/TRBV12-4	TRBD1	large	TRBJ1-2	TGTGCCAGCAGCCTCGACAGGGTGGGTGGCTACACCTTC	CASSLDRVGGYTF
TRBV12-3/TRBV12-4	NA	hyperexpanded	TRBJ1-2	TGTGCCAGCAGTTCCTCGTATGGCTACACCTTC	CASSSSYGYTF
TRBV12-3/TRBV12-4	TRBD1	NA	TRBJ1-2	TGTGCCAGCAGGTCCGGGACAGGGAACTATGGCTACACCTTC	CASRSGTGNYGYTF
TRBV12-3/TRBV12-4	TRBD1	many	TRBJ1-2	TGTGCCAGCAGTTCGCCGGGACAGGGCGGCGGCTACACCTTC	CASSSPGQGGGYTF
TRBV12-3/TRBV12-4	TRBD1	NA	TRBJ1-2	TGTGCCAGCTCGACCTTGGGTGGACAGGGACAGGCCTGGCGCTACACCTTC	CASSTLGGQGQAWRYTF